The 18 T cell receptor beta chains given below trace back to one sample, sequenced in a study of T cell clonality in common variable immunodeficiency. The method was immunoSEQ multiplex PCR; TCRdb's version includes in-frame clones alone and lacks a portion of them. The repertoire consists of 50,000 to 60,000 clones, none detected only once. The source material was peripheral blood mononuclear cells. These receptors originate from a person aged 18-70 years in good health.

In this sample, this clone turned up many times. Read coverage stops 3 residues before the CDR3 terminus; the germline J gene supplies the remainder. The gene calls are TRBV5-6 and TRBJ2-7, with D perhaps TRBD1 (6 bases). The CDR3 totals 14 residues. Per the germline V gene, CDR1 is SGHDT and CDR2 is YYEEEE. V lost 7 bases to trimming and J lost 2 bases, with 16 bases between them. The CDR3 reads CASGYRGQPYEQYF. Partial CDR3 DNA: TGTGCCAGCGGCTACCGAGGACAGCCCTACGAG.

Of note for this clone: The CDR3 end lies 3 residues beyond the end of the read and is filled in from the germline J gene. The chain employs TRBV19 and TRBJ2-3, with 8 positions matching TRBD1. Germline V gene sequence: CDR1 LNHDA, CDR2 SQIVND (reference sequence). This CDR3 spans 15 amino acids. CDR3 protein: CASTEGQGSRQPQYF. The sequenced CDR3 bases are TGTGCCAGTACCGAAGGACAGGGAAGTCGTCAGCCG.

This clone was seen at least ten times. The read gets to within 3 residues of the CDR3 end, and the germline J gene fills in the rest. This sequence joins TRBV5-1 and TRBJ1-1, with D possibly TRBD1 on 6 matching bases. The CDR3 is made up of 15 amino acids. In germline, CDR1 is SGHRS, CDR2 YFSETQ. Trimming shortened V by 4 bases and J by 3 bases, and 16 bases separated the two germline ends. The CDR3 here is CASSRSGEGDTEAFF. The part of the CDR3 DNA that was read is TGCGCCAGCAGCCGGTCAGGAGAGGGGGACACTGAA.

A word on this clone: A much larger clone differs from this one at a single base, so this may be a read error. The CDR3 end falls 3 residues outside the read, so it is completed with the germline J gene. The genes are TRBV7-6 and TRBJ1-4; TRBD1 might be the D (5 bases). Germline CDR1 reads SGHVS; CDR2 reads FNYEAQ. The CDR3 covers 15 residues. The part of the CDR3 DNA that was read is TGTGCCAGCAGCTTGCTAGACTCTGGGGCCAACGTA. Amino acids: CASSLLDSGANV. The full CDR3 protein reads CASSLLDSGANVLFF.

In this sample, this clone turned up many times. The read halts 3 residues ahead of the CDR3 end, with the missing end drawn from the germline J gene. The chain recombines TRBV7-2 with TRBJ1-1, with a weak D call TRBD1 (6 bases). This CDR3 spans 13 amino acids. The V end was cut by 5 bases, the J end by 3 bases, with 10 bases between. Germline CDR1 and CDR2: SGHTA and FQGNSA. CDR3 DNA (partial): TGTGCCAGCAGCCCCGGGACATACACTGAA. This gives the protein CASSPGTYTE. From start to end, the CDR3 is CASSPGTYTEAFF.

This clone was observed at least ten times. The read stops 3 residues short of the end of the CDR3; the missing end is completed from the germline J gene. V usage is TRBV6-2 or TRBV6-3 and J usage is TRBJ1-5; D perhaps matches TRBD1 (5 bases). CDR3 length: 13 amino acids. Per the germline V gene, CDR1 is MNHEY and CDR2 is SVGEGT. Between the trimmed V and J ends, which lost 7 bases and 6 bases, there was a span of 13 bases. CDR3 region: CASTKGLGQPQHF. CDR3 DNA, as far as it was read: TGTGCCAGCACGAAGGGGCTGGGTCAGCCC.

This clone was counted ten times or more. The CDR3 end lies 3 residues beyond the end of the read and is filled in from the germline J gene. The rearrangement links TRBV19 to TRBJ2-7, with 8 bases aligning to TRBD1. There are 14 residues in the CDR3. Germline trimming cut 4 bases from V and 5 bases from J; bases unmatched to any gene: 7. Per germline, CDR1 LNHDA and CDR2 SQIVND (reference sequence). CDR3: CASSRGQGTDEQYF. CDR3 DNA (partial): TGTGCCAGTAGTAGAGGACAGGGTACGGACGAG. Full variable domain (outside the CDR3, taken from reference TRBV19 and TRBJ2-7): DGGITQSPKYLFRKEGQNVTLSCEQNLNHDAMYWYRQDPGQGLRLIYYSQIVNDFQKGDIAEGYSVSREKKESFPLTVTSAQKNPTAFYLCASSRGQGTDEQYFGPGTRLTVT.

This clone occurred many times. At one of its ends the junction is not consistent with the germline gene, which may arise from a read error. The read ends 3 residues before the CDR3 terminus; that terminus is restored from the germline J gene. The rearrangement uses TRBV4-2 and TRBJ2-3, with unresolved D. CDR1 and CDR2 from the germline V gene are LGHNA and YNFKEQ. The CDR3 has 15 amino acids. Incomplete CDR3 DNA: TGCGCCAGCAGCCAAGATCTATCTAGCACAGATACG. This sequence encodes CASSQDLSSTDT. The whole CDR3 reads CASSQDLSSTDTQYF.

This clone was counted many times. The sequence runs out 3 residues before the end of the CDR3; the remainder is reconstructed from the germline J gene. The chain uses TRBV7-8 and TRBJ1-2; 9 nucleotides line up with TRBD1. CDR3 length: 17 amino acids. In germline, CDR1 is SGHVS, CDR2 FQNEAQ. The CDR3 reads CASAPNRSGTGQTGYTF. The sequenced part of the CDR3 DNA is TGTGCCAGCGCTCCGAACCGATCGGGGACAGGGCAGACAGGC.

In regard to this clone: The sequence runs out 3 residues before the end of the CDR3; the remainder is reconstructed from the germline J gene. The chain employs TRBV7-6 and TRBJ1-1, with TRBD1 as a possible D gene (5 bases). Germline CDR1 and CDR2: SGHVS and FNYEAQ. The V gene lost 3 bases and the J gene lost 1 base, with 6 bases spanning the gap. CDR3 size: 13 residues. CDR3 sequence: CASSLGQNTEAFF. The sequenced part of the CDR3 DNA is TGTGCCAGCAGCTTGGGGCAGAACACTGAA.

This clone was seen ten or more times. The read terminates 3 residues ahead of where the CDR3 ends, so the germline J gene completes it. J is TRBJ1-4 and V is TRBV2; tentatively, D is TRBD1 (5 bases). The V and J ends lost 7 bases and 0 bases respectively, with 9 bases between them. This CDR3 contains 14 residues. Germline V lookup: CDR1 SNHLY, CDR2 FYNNEI. CDR3 DNA, as far as it was read: TGTGCCAGCACTAGGGGAACAACTAATGAAAAA. It is translated as CASTRGTTNEK. The full CDR3 protein is CASTRGTTNEKLFF.

This clone was observed many times. The read ends 3 residues before the CDR3 terminus; that terminus is restored from the germline J gene. The sample holds other DNA sequences that translate to the same CDR3. This sequence joins TRBV20-1 and TRBJ2-5; 8 bases are shared with TRBD1. This CDR3 region has 15 residues. Germline-derived CDR1 and CDR2 are DFQATT and SNEGSKA (reference sequence). V trimming: 6 bases; J trimming: 3 bases; junction bases outside the gene matches: 12. The part of the CDR3 DNA that was read is TGCAGTGCCTTGATCCGGACAGGGAGGAAAGAGACC. It codes for CSALIRTGRKET. The CDR3 as a whole reads CSALIRTGRKETQYF.

This clone occurred many times. The DNA ends 3 residues before the CDR3 does, and the rest of the CDR3 is filled in from the germline J gene. The rearrangement uses TRBV29-1 and TRBJ2-2, with 7 nucleotides matching TRBD2. Germline V CDR1 and CDR2: SQVTM, ANQGSEA. The CDR3 has 17 residues. The CDR3 loop reads CSVEDSARGVVANVLFF. The CDR3 DNA, read in part, is TGCAGCGTTGAAGACAGCGCCCGGGGGGTTGTGGCCAACGTG.

On this clone itself: Its ends do not fully match the called genes, so a read error is possible. The read terminates 3 residues ahead of where the CDR3 ends, so the germline J gene completes it. The rearrangement joins TRBV7-2 to TRBJ2-3; the match to TRBD1 covers 7 bases. The CDR3 contains 14 residues. CDR1 SGHTA and CDR2 FQGNSA come from the germline V gene. The CDR3 is CASGLGQPEETQYF. CDR3 bases read: TGTGCCAGCGGCTTGGGACAGCCTGAAGAGACG.

Notes on this clone: The CDR3 extends 3 residues past the end of the read, so its final part is completed from the germline J gene. The genes are TRBV19 and TRBJ1-1, with 9 bases matching TRBD1. Trimming at V came to 6 bases and at J to 6 bases, leaving 11 bases not matched to a gene. In germline, CDR1 is LNHDA, CDR2 SQIVND (reference sequence). This CDR3 has 15 residues. Partial CDR3 DNA: TGTGCCAGTAGCAACACAGGGGGCGATGGGGCTGAA. It is translated as CASSNTGGDGAE. The full CDR3 protein is CASSNTGGDGAEAFF.

This clone has ten or more counts. The observed sequence ends 3 residues before the CDR3 terminus, with the missing tail filled in from the germline J gene. V is TRBV7-9 and J is TRBJ2-3, with 8 bases that match TRBD2. The CDR3 runs 15 residues. Unmatched junction bases numbered 8, after V lost 7 bases and J lost 2 bases. Germline V lookup: CDR1 SEHNR, CDR2 FQNEAQ (reference sequence). The sequenced CDR3 bases are TGTGCCAGCATAAGAACTAGCGGATACACAGATACG. It encodes CASIRTSGYTDT. The full CDR3 protein is CASIRTSGYTDTQYF.

In this sample, this clone turned up many times. From the germline J gene comes the end of the CDR3, since the read stops 3 residues before it. The chain couples TRBV20-1 to TRBJ2-1, with 8 bases fitting TRBD1. There are 14 residues in the CDR3. Germline values: CDR1 DFQATT, CDR2 SNEGSKA (reference sequence). Trimming removed 3 bases from V and 3 bases from J; junction bases left unmatched: 4. The CDR3 DNA, read in part, is TGCAGTGCTAGTGACAGGGGCCTCTACAATGAG. It codes for CSASDRGLYNE. The whole CDR3 protein reads CSASDRGLYNEQFF.

For this clone: The read ends 3 residues shy of where the CDR3 ends; the end is completed using the germline J gene. The rearrangement uses TRBV7-3 and TRBJ1-5; 10 positions agree with TRBD1. The CDR3 runs 19 residues. Germline loops: CDR1 SGHTA, CDR2 FQGTGA. The J segment lost 0 bases and the V segment lost 1 base, leaving 9 bases of the junction unmatched. The CDR3 is CASSLRGQGEGYSNQPQHF. The DNA read from the CDR3 is TGTGCCAGCAGCTTAAGAGGACAGGGGGAGGGATATAGCAATCAGCCC.